The present T cell receptor (beta chain) was sequenced within a study of beta chain features in type 1 diabetes (dated by TCRdb to 2016 to 2019). Concerning the study at large: No differences in mean age, gender distribution, total cell number or subset yield were found between patients and healthy donors. A total of roughly 98,000,000 sorted cells were examined across all samples, and RNA yield correlated strongly with the number of cells per subset. In the study, TCRB repertoires of sorted circulating CD4+ T cell subsets from recently diagnosed type 1 diabetes patients were compared with those of matched healthy donors. Naive and central memory subsets were obtained from all 30 or so donors, but regulatory and stem cell-like memory subsets were isolated from only 8 patients and roughly eight healthy donors. Study-wide findings and limitations: Because cDNA was sequenced instead of genomic DNA, activated cells with high expression could be over-represented, although the groups did not differ in activation or CD3 levels. Type 1 diabetes patients showed a moderate but significant shortening of TCRB CDR3 length in all four CD4+ subsets. Because small numbers of individuals were included in the HLA sub-analyses, any influence of HLA type on TCRB rearrangement was left unresolved. Fewer insertions and more nucleotide deletions at VDJ recombination sites were observed in patients with type 1 diabetes, implying thymic rearrangement abnormalities. Naive, central memory and regulatory TCRB repertoires appeared to be more similar among patients than among healthy donors. Shorter templates might have been favored by PCR, but patient and control samples were amplified and corrected together, so both groups would have been affected equally by any skew.

All of the isolated RNA was reverse transcribed with the High Capacity cDNA Reverse Transcription Kit, so expressed TCRB transcripts were sequenced. Deep immunoSEQ sequencing was performed on naive, central memory and regulatory T cell samples, with an average of roughly 3.6 million total reads per sample. After sorted cells were lysed in RLT buffer, RNA was extracted with DNase-treated RNeasy Micro or Mini kits, with the choice depending on cell number. Each cell subset was processed separately to prevent cross-contamination, with patient and healthy donor samples processed together. TCRB sequences were amplified from cDNA with the immunoSEQ multiplex PCR, producing 87-bp fragments spanning the CDR3 region. Sequencing of the amplicons was performed on the Illumina HiSeq platform. As for how the authors treated the data: Synthetic template baselines were used to correct PCR bias computationally, reads within Hamming distance 2 were collapsed, and singletons that could not be merged were discarded. By aligning reads against IMGT, V, D and J genes, CDR3 length, and insertions or deletions at six rearrangement sites were assigned. Within each subset, clonotype counts were normalized to sorted cell number, and only after that were true diversity and Gini coefficients computed with the tcR R package. Repertoire sharing was quantified using the overlap coefficient calculated on TCRB nucleotide sequences. As a proxy for the pre-selection repertoire, out-of-frame TCRB sequences from naive cells were analyzed. TCRdb holds this immuneACCESS table with in-frame rearrangements only. Some clones are missing; in checked studies, unresolved V genes explain under half, and the rest has no known cause. That table is the source of V, J and clone size, and D and trimming were worked out from the DNA. Present in this sample are about 700,000 clones, over 10% of which were seen just once. 0.022% of the sample is held by the ten biggest clonotypes.

V and J are truncated by 4 bases and 0 bases respectively, leaving an intervening sequence of 6 bases. The CDR3 runs 13 residues from the cysteine to the phenylalanine. Only CDR3 DNA is held: 39 bases, read in frame from base 1. In the germline V gene, CDR1 corresponds to MRHNA and CDR2 to SNTAGT. Each donor gave one peripheral blood draw, approximately 120 mL on average, collected into heparinised tubes. Naive, central memory, regulatory and stem cell-like memory CD4+ T cells were sorted on a BD FACSAria II using a panel including CD45RO, CCR7, CD25, CD127, CD95 and CD27. Purity was above 98% for every sorted population. PBMCs were isolated right away by Lymphoprep density gradient centrifugation and were stained directly, without culture. So that batch effects would be minimized, each experiment stained and sorted samples in pairs, pairing one healthy donor with one patient. As regards this clone: This receptor's antigen is unknown. One base away there is no much larger clone; base qualities are not given.

The receptor was isolated from a man aged 18 to 30 with type 1 diabetes. The source material was naive CD4+ T cells from blood. Per the publication, the cell subset or site label means: true naive CD4+ T cells. In this chain, TRBV6-4 is recombined with TRBJ1-1; the D gene is not confidently resolved. Here is the DNA: TGTGCCAGCAGTGCTCAGATGAACACTGAAGCTTTCTTT. Its coded protein is CASSAQMNTEAFF.